The next 31 T cell receptor beta chains were all read from a single sample in a study of long-term antiretroviral therapy in people with HIV. The assay, immunoSEQ v3.0, was run at survey level. Clones were sequenced by immunoSEQ multiplex PCR, and TCRdb holds only the in-frame ones, with some missing. The repertoire holds 10,000 to 13,000 clones, with about four fifths as singletons. The specimen comprised unsorted PBMCs, sampled 1.2 years after starting antiretroviral therapy. The receptors stem from a man aged 35 to 55 with HIV.

V gene TRBV5-1 combines with J gene TRBJ2-6; 15 bases line up with TRBD2. CDR1 and CDR2 from the germline V gene are SGHRS and YFSETQ. The V and J ends lost 3 bases and 2 bases, in that order; junction bases with no gene match: 3. CDR3 length: 18 residues. CDR3 amino acids: CASSSGTSGGTGANVLTF. CDR3 DNA sequence: TGCGCCAGCAGCTCTGGGACTAGCGGGGGGACTGGGGCCAACGTCCTGACTTTC.

This sequence joins TRBV19 and TRBJ1-1; TRBD1 aligns across 7 bases. CDR1 and CDR2 (germline): LNHDA, SQIVND (reference sequence). This CDR3 is 16 amino acids long. The V segment lost 0 bases and the J segment 7 bases; nucleotides outside the gene matches: 11. CDR3 region: CASSIDQGGAGVEAFF. The DNA of the CDR3 is TGTGCCAGTAGTATAGACCAAGGGGGCGCGGGAGTTGAAGCTTTCTTT.

J is TRBJ2-3 and V is TRBV11-2, with D perhaps matching TRBD1 (6 bases). The CDR3 runs 13 residues. The V gene's germline CDR1 is SGHAT and CDR2 FQNNGV. V was clipped by 6 bases and J by 6 bases, with 13 bases between them. This CDR3 is CASSVRGGDTQYF. CDR3 DNA: TGTGCCAGCAGTGTCAGGGGTGGGGATACGCAGTATTTT.

This clone appeared a few times. The chain couples TRBV12-5 to TRBJ1-2; tentatively, D is TRBD1 (6 bases). The CDR3 spans 19 residues. CDR1 is LGHNT, CDR2 FRNRAP, per germline. V lost 0 bases and J 6 bases, leaving 26 bases between the germline ends. CDR3 sequence reads: CASGLVLRADISGENGYTF. Here the CDR3 DNA reads TGTGCTAGTGGTTTGGTACTTAGGGCCGACATCTCAGGGGAGAATGGCTACACCTTC.

The chain has TRBV6-1 and TRBJ1-2; 12 nucleotides agree with TRBD1. Germline V gene lookup returns CDR1 MNHNS and CDR2 SASEGT. Trimming at V came to 4 bases and at J to 5 bases, leaving 5 bases not matched to a gene. This CDR3 spans 15 amino acids. CDR3 sequence reads: CASSGGQGAGYGYTF. The CDR3 DNA sequence: TGTGCCAGCAGTGGGGGACAGGGGGCTGGGTATGGCTACACCTTC.

As regards this clone: The same CDR3 arises from other DNA sequences in this sample as well. The chain links TRBV4-3 to TRBJ2-2; 12 bases line up with TRBD1. J gave up 5 bases and V 2 bases, and 6 bases lay outside the gene matches. The V gene's germline CDR1 is LGHNA and CDR2 YSLEER. The CDR3 is 17 residues long. The DNA for the CDR3 is TGCGCCAGCAGCCAACCGGGACAGGGGGCGAGGACCGGGGAGCTGTTTTTT. It encodes CASSQPGQGARTGELFF.

The V call is TRBV18, the J call TRBJ2-3; D is possibly TRBD2 (6 bases). V dropped 1 base and J dropped 1 base, with 12 bases sitting between them. The CDR3 runs to 16 residues. CDR1 is KGHSH and CDR2 is LQKENI in the germline V gene. CDR3 coding DNA: TGTGCCAGCTCACCACGGTGGGGCGGGGGCACAGATACGCAGTATTTT. Protein: CASSPRWGGGTDTQYF.

This rearrangement joins TRBV4-3 to TRBJ2-3; D may be TRBD1 or TRBD2 (5 bases each). Deletions cut 1 base from V and 8 bases from J, with 10 bases between. This CDR3 contains 13 residues. CDR1 LGHNA and CDR2 YSLEER come from the germline V gene. CDR3 nucleotides: TGCGCCAGCAGCCAAGTGGGGGTCGGTACGCAGTATTTT. Protein sequence: CASSQVGVGTQYF.

This sequence joins TRBV27 and TRBJ1-2; 10 bases fit TRBD1. The CDR3 totals 16 residues. Per germline, CDR1 MNHEY and CDR2 SMNVEV (reference sequence). Germline trimming cut 5 bases from V and 0 bases from J; bases unmatched to any gene: 6. The CDR3, as DNA: TGTGCCAGCAGTATCACCGGGACAGGGGCTAACTATGGCTACACCTTC. It is translated as CASSITGTGANYGYTF.

V is TRBV4-1 and J is TRBJ2-4, with D possibly being TRBD2 (5 bases). Between the trimmed V and J ends, which lost 1 base and 0 bases, there was a span of 13 bases. CDR1 MGHRA and CDR2 YSYEKL come from the germline V gene. The length of the CDR3 is 17 residues. The CDR3 DNA is TGCGCCAGCAGCCAAGGTTCTGGACTGACAGCCAAAAACATTCAGTACTTC. This gives the protein CASSQGSGLTAKNIQYF.

The chain has TRBV5-6 and TRBJ2-1; D unresolved. Germline-derived CDR1 and CDR2 are SGHDT and YYEEEE. This CDR3 is 12 amino acids long. V was shortened by 0 bases and J by 5 bases, with 3 bases between the two germline ends. The CDR3 coding sequence is TGTGCCAGCAGCTTGGTCGACAATGAGCAGTTCTTC. It translates to CASSLVDNEQFF.

This clone was picked up one time. The V call is TRBV5-1, the J call TRBJ2-3, with D tentatively TRBD2 (6 bases). The CDR3 extends over 16 amino acids. The germline V gene encodes CDR1 SGHRS and CDR2 YFSETQ. V lost 7 bases and J 2 bases, leaving 20 bases between the germline ends. The CDR3 sequence is CASRARSGGTTDTQYF. Written as DNA, the CDR3 is TGCGCCAGCCGGGCAAGGAGTGGGGGGACCACAGATACGCAGTATTTT.

This sequence joins TRBV7-6 and TRBJ1-1; D is possibly TRBD1 (5 bases). Trimming cost V 4 bases and J 1 base, with 7 bases left between them. Per germline, CDR1 SGHVS and CDR2 FNYEAQ. The CDR3 has 13 amino acids. In DNA, the CDR3 is TGTGCCAGCAGCTCTCAGGGGAACACTGAAGCTTTCTTT. Protein: CASSSQGNTEAFF.

The V gene is TRBV9, the J gene TRBJ1-1; D not certain. CDR3 length equals 14 residues. Between the trimmed V and J ends, which lost 0 bases and 1 base, there was a span of 7 bases. Germline V gene sequence: CDR1 SGDLS, CDR2 YYNGEE. CDR3 loop: CASSVGAGNTEAFF. CDR3 DNA: TGTGCCAGCAGCGTAGGGGCAGGGAACACTGAAGCTTTCTTT.

The genes are TRBV7-9 and TRBJ2-2, with 9 bases aligning to TRBD1. V trimming: 3 bases; J trimming: 5 bases; junction bases outside the gene matches: 1. The CDR3 spans 14 residues. CDR1 is SEHNR, CDR2 FQNEAQ, per germline (reference sequence). For the CDR3, the DNA is TGTGCCAGCAGCTTGACAGGGGGGACCGGGGAGCTGTTTTTT. Amino acid sequence: CASSLTGGTGELFF.

The genes are TRBV4-1 and TRBJ1-6, with a tentative D call TRBD1 (5 bases). The CDR3 extends over 16 amino acids. V shed 0 bases and J shed 9 bases, with 15 bases lying between them. Germline loops: CDR1 MGHRA, CDR2 YSYEKL. CDR3 amino acids: CASSQESGLRGSPLHF. CDR3 sequence (DNA): TGCGCCAGCAGCCAAGAATCTGGATTGAGGGGTTCACCCCTCCACTTT.

The chain combines TRBV6-5 with TRBJ1-2, with D possibly matching TRBD1 (6 bases). CDR1 is MNHEY, CDR2 SVGAGI, per germline. V was shortened by 8 bases and J by 6 bases, with 19 bases between the two germline ends. The CDR3 is 14 residues long. CDR3 sequence (DNA): TGTGCCAGCGTTCCGCGGGGGCGCAGCGATGGCTACACCTTC. It is translated as CASVPRGRSDGYTF.

The chain joins TRBV9 to TRBJ2-1; 7 bases align to TRBD1. With V trimmed by 3 bases and J by 0 bases, 12 bases remained unmatched. Per germline, CDR1 SGDLS and CDR2 YYNGEE. The CDR3 runs to 18 residues. CDR3 nucleotide sequence: TGTGCCAGCAGCGAGCCCTATGGACAGGTGAGCTCCTACAATGAGCAGTTCTTC. Translating it yields CASSEPYGQVSSYNEQFF.

The chain uses TRBV11-2 and TRBJ2-3; TRBD1 matches at 9 bases. The CDR3 length is 16 residues. The ends lost 1 base at V and 0 bases at J; junction bases unmatched: 2. Germline-derived CDR1 and CDR2 are SGHAT and FQNNGV. DNA of the CDR3: TGTGCCAGCAGCTTAGTTGGGACAGGGAGCACAGATACGCAGTATTTT. Amino acids: CASSLVGTGSTDTQYF.

The chain couples TRBV5-1 to TRBJ1-4; D is ambiguous. V shed 3 bases and J shed 5 bases, with 11 bases lying between them. This CDR3 is 14 amino acids long. CDR1 is SGHRS and CDR2 is YFSETQ in the germline V gene. In nucleotides, the CDR3 is TGCGCCAGCAGCTCCGGGGATTTCAATGAAAAACTGTTTTTT. It translates to CASSSGDFNEKLFF.

The V call is TRBV14, the J call TRBJ1-5, with a possible D match to TRBD1 (6 bases). Trimming stripped 1 base from V and 2 bases from J, with 12 bases between. CDR3 size: 16 residues. The V gene's germline CDR1 is SGHDN and CDR2 FVKESK. CDR3 in DNA: TGTGCCAGCAGCCAAGTGAAGTACAGGGGCAATCAGCCCCAGCATTTT. Translated: CASSQVKYRGNQPQHF.

The gene calls are TRBV9 and TRBJ2-3, with TRBD2 identical over 7 bases. Germline CDR1 is SGDLS and CDR2 is YYNGEE. The CDR3 covers 15 residues. V shed 3 bases, J shed 0 bases, and the junction held 4 bases outside the gene matches. CDR3 DNA sequence: TGTGCCAGCAGCGGATGGGGGGGGAGCACAGATACGCAGTATTTT. Its protein is CASSGWGGSTDTQYF.

V and J are TRBV7-8 and TRBJ1-6, with TRBD1 as a possible D gene (5 bases). Trimming removed 1 base from V and 6 bases from J, with 7 bases in between. CDR1 is SGHVS and CDR2 is FQNEAQ in the germline V gene. The CDR3 runs to 14 residues. The CDR3 bases are TGTGCCAGCAGCTTAGAGGGGTTTAATTCACCCCTCCACTTT. It codes for CASSLEGFNSPLHF.

This chain uses TRBV10-2 with TRBJ2-2; TRBD2 matches 12 bases. CDR1 WSHSY and CDR2 SAAADI come from the germline V gene. V trimming: 8 bases; J trimming: 4 bases; junction bases outside the gene matches: 11. This CDR3 region has 17 residues. The CDR3 region is CASSFESGLAGTGELFF. The DNA for the CDR3 is TGCGCCAGCTCGTTCGAGTCGGGACTAGCGGGCACCGGGGAGCTGTTTTTT.

This chain joins TRBV5-1 and TRBJ2-3, with 12 bases fitting TRBD1. With V trimmed by 5 bases and J by 5 bases, 6 bases remained unmatched. Germline V gene sequence: CDR1 SGHRS, CDR2 YFSETQ. The CDR3 totals 15 residues. The chain's CDR3 is CASRSGQGAKDTQYF. The CDR3 bases are TGCGCCAGCAGGTCGGGACAGGGGGCAAAAGATACGCAGTATTTT.

This sequence joins TRBV5-1 and TRBJ1-1; D perhaps matches TRBD1 (5 bases). The CDR3 consists of 15 residues. Trimming took 0 bases from V and 3 from J, leaving 12 bases between them. CDR1 is SGHRS and CDR2 is YFSETQ in the germline V gene. This CDR3 is CASSLDVQGDTEAFF. DNA of the CDR3: TGCGCCAGCAGCTTGGATGTCCAGGGAGACACTGAAGCTTTCTTT.

The chain recombines TRBV4-3 with TRBJ1-6, with D unclear. V was cut by 4 bases and J by 9 bases, with 10 bases left in between. CDR1 LGHNA and CDR2 YSLEER come from the germline V gene. This CDR3 has 13 amino acids. The DNA of the CDR3 is TGCGCCAGCAGCCTAGACGGCTCTTCACCCCTCCACTTT. Translated: CASSLDGSSPLHF.

V gene TRBV11-2 combines with J gene TRBJ2-6; 7 bases agree with TRBD1. The CDR3 spans 18 residues. With V trimmed by 3 bases and J by 0 bases, 8 bases remained unmatched. The germline V gene has CDR1 SGHAT and CDR2 FQNNGV. CDR3: CASSFGKGQTSGANVLTF. CDR3 bases: TGTGCCAGCAGCTTCGGAAAGGGACAGACCTCTGGGGCCAACGTCCTGACTTTC. Full variable domain (missing parts from reference TRBV11-2 and TRBJ2-6): EAGVAQSPRYKIIEKRQSVAFWCNPISGHATLYWYQQILGQGPKLLIQFQNNGVVDDSQLPKDRFSAERLKGVDSTLKIQPAKLEDSAVYLCASSFGKGQTSGANVLTFGAGSRLTVL.

The V call is TRBV6-1, the J call TRBJ1-1, with D uncertain. Germline V gene lookup returns CDR1 MNHNS and CDR2 SASEGT. This CDR3 region has 14 residues. V lost 2 bases, J lost 1 base, and 8 bases lay in between. CDR3 amino acids: CASSEFLGNTEAFF. CDR3 nucleotide sequence: TGTGCCAGCAGTGAATTTCTAGGGAACACTGAAGCTTTCTTT.

The chain uses TRBV21-1 and TRBJ2-6; the table's D gene call, TRBD1, was not cross checked with the DNA. TRBV21-1 represents a pseudogene. There are 16 residues in the CDR3. CDR3 sequence (DNA): TGTGCCATACAGGACAGGCCGTTCTCTGGGGCCAACGTCCTGACTTTC. Translated: CAIQDRPFSGANVLTF.

The count of this clone is one. The rearrangement links TRBV28 to TRBJ2-7, with a tentative D call TRBD2 (6 bases). The CDR3 length is 19 residues. Trimming removed 4 bases from V and 4 bases from J, with 29 bases in between. The germline V gene has CDR1 MDHEN and CDR2 SYDVKM. This chain's CDR3 is CASSSRWYVGTGGFYEQYF. DNA for the CDR3: TGTGCCAGCAGTTCTCGCTGGTATGTCGGTACAGGAGGGTTTTACGAGCAGTACTTC.